This T cell receptor beta chain was identified during a study of beta chain features in type 1 diabetes. Sequencing targeted expressed TCRB transcripts, as all isolated RNA had been reverse transcribed. TCRdb keeps only in-frame clones here, not all; method: immunoSEQ multiplex PCR. The sample contains about 150,000 clones, approximately 8.1% of which appear only once. Study-level findings and limits: There was no resolution here of whether HLA type influences TCRB rearrangement.

V was trimmed by 3 bases and J by 6 bases, leaving 15 bases between them. The CDR3 extends over 14 amino acids. Germline V lookup: CDR1 SGHTA, CDR2 FQGNSA. This clone appeared a few times. The antigen remains unidentified. It was via CD45RO/CCR7/CD25/CD127/CD95/CD27 that CD4+ naive, central memory, regulatory and stem cell-like memory cells were sorted. The receptor's source is a man in his late teens or twenties in good health. Sequenced sample: central memory CD4+ T cells from blood. The chain couples TRBV7-2 to TRBJ2-7; weak D call: TRBD2 (5 bases). CDR3: CASSFGSAGGEQYF. CDR3 in DNA: TGTGCCAGCAGCTTCGGGTCGGCGGGTGGCGAGCAGTACTTC.